Listed below are T cell receptor beta chains from one sample, sequenced in a study of T cell responses to AZD1222 COVID-19 vaccine. Sequencing was performed with immunoSEQ multiplex PCR; in TCRdb, only in-frame clones are kept and a portion is missing. In the table there are fewer than 200,000 clones, approximately 94% of which are singletons. The sample consisted of peripheral blood, taken 28 days after the second dose of the MenACWY control vaccine. These receptor sequences come from an adult who received the MenACWY meningococcal vaccine as a control. Both conserved end residues are part of each CDR3. D genes are given only for firm matches. Clone size is shown for a subset of rows, as once, few, many or a class of expanded clone.

CASSLWHPEEQYF	TGTGCCAGCAGTTTGTGGCACCCAGAGGAGCAGTACTTC	-	TRBV28	TRBJ2-7	-
CASSKDTVCSYNEQFF	TGTGCCAGCAGCAAAGATACCGTTTGCTCCTACAATGAGCAGTTCTTC	-	TRBV21-1	TRBJ2-1	-
CASSLRIYEQYF	TGTGCCAGCAGTTTAAGGATCTACGAGCAGTACTTC	once	TRBV12-3/TRBV12-4	TRBJ2-7	-
CASSSYRDGYNEQFF	TGTGCCAGCAGCTCCTACCGGGACGGATACAATGAGCAGTTCTTC	-	TRBV5-4	TRBJ2-1	-
CASIPTGTGGGGYTF	TGTGCCAGCATACCTACCGGGACAGGGGGTGGTGGCTACACCTTC	-	TRBV2	TRBJ1-2	TRBD1
CASSPDNGDGYTF	TGTGCCAGCAGCCCCGACAATGGGGATGGCTACACCTTC	-	TRBV11-3	TRBJ1-2	-
CASSLELAGVGEQFF	TGTGCCAGCAGCTTAGAACTAGCGGGAGTCGGTGAGCAGTTCTTC	-	TRBV11-2	TRBJ2-1	TRBD2
CAWSRGLADNEQFF	TGTGCCTGGAGCCGGGGACTAGCGGACAATGAGCAGTTCTTC	-	TRBV30	TRBJ2-1	TRBD2
CASGRQSPGGYTF	TGTGCCAGCGGACGACAATCCCCCGGTGGCTACACCTTC	-	TRBV5-8	TRBJ1-2	-
CAIQGGGNTEAFF	TGTGCCATTCAAGGGGGGGGGAACACTGAAGCTTTCTTT	-	TRBV10-3	TRBJ1-1	-
CASTFPGTRFEAFF	TGCGCCAGCACCTTTCCCGGGACACGGTTTGAAGCTTTCTTT	-	TRBV5-1	TRBJ1-1	-
CRTTGGPEAFF	TGCAGGACTACAGGGGGACCTGAAGCTTTCTTT	-	TRBV20-1	TRBJ1-1	TRBD1
CASSVYITGELFF	TGTGCCAGCAGCGTATATATCACCGGGGAGCTGTTTTTT	-	TRBV9	TRBJ2-2	-
CASSLARTAEAFF	TGTGCCAGCAGCTTAGCGCGGACAGCCGAAGCTTTCTTT	-	TRBV7-9	TRBJ1-1	-
CASSLAVTGTSGSSYNEQFF	TGCGCCAGCAGCTTGGCCGTTACGGGGACTAGCGGGAGCTCCTACAATGAGCAGTTCTTC	few	TRBV5-1	TRBJ2-1	TRBD2
CASSLGGLGNTEAFF	TGTGCCAGCAGCTTAGGTGGGTTAGGGAACACTGAAGCTTTCTTT	-	TRBV7-2	TRBJ1-1	-
CASSLGGEWFF	TGCGCCAGCAGCTTGGGCGGGGAGTGGTTCTTC	-	TRBV5-1	TRBJ2-1	-
CASSQWPGPGDEQYF	TGCGCCAGCAGCCAATGGCCGGGGCCGGGGGACGAGCAGTACTTC	-	TRBV4-3	TRBJ2-7	-
CASSGQGQSAFF	TGCGCCAGCAGTGGACAGGGTCAGAGCGCTTTCTTT	-	TRBV10-1	TRBJ1-1	TRBD1
CASNPDRGPSGYTF	TGTGCCAGCAACCCGGACAGGGGACCGTCTGGCTACACCTTC	-	TRBV2	TRBJ1-2	TRBD1
CASSELGVGPYGYTF	TGTGCCAGCAGTGAACTTGGGGTCGGCCCTTATGGCTACACCTTC	-	TRBV6-1	TRBJ1-2	-
CAWTPNNIGEKLFF	TGTGCCTGGACCCCGAACAATATAGGGGAAAAACTGTTTTTT	-	TRBV30	TRBJ1-4	-
CSAGSGVGTVYGYTF	TGCAGCGCGGGCTCGGGCGTGGGCACGGTCTATGGCTACACCTTC	-	TRBV29-1	TRBJ1-2	-
CASSADVAKNIQYF	TGTGCCAGCAGCGCCGATGTAGCCAAAAACATTCAGTACTTC	once	TRBV7-9	TRBJ2-4	-
CASSPGLAFSSYNEQFF	TGTGCCAGCAGCCCGGGACTAGCGTTCAGCTCCTACAATGAGCAGTTCTTC	-	TRBV14	TRBJ2-1	TRBD2
CASTTGDWSNQPQHF	TGTGCCAGTACTACAGGGGATTGGAGCAATCAGCCCCAGCATTTT	-	TRBV19	TRBJ1-5	TRBD1
CAWSVGGTETQYF	TGTGCCTGGAGTGTAGGTGGGACGGAGACCCAGTACTTC	-	TRBV30	TRBJ2-5	-
CASTPQPGEETQYF	TGCGCCAGCACCCCACAGCCGGGAGAAGAGACCCAGTACTTC	-	TRBV5-1	TRBJ2-5	-
CASRRDTEAFF	TGTGCCAGCAGGAGGGACACTGAAGCTTTCTTT	-	TRBV7-9	TRBJ1-1	-
CASSLGGYTF	TGTGCCAGCAGCTTGGGTGGCTACACCTTC	-	TRBV5-8	TRBJ1-2	-
CASPSGGNTGELFF	TGTGCCAGCCCATCAGGGGGAAACACCGGGGAGCTGTTTTTT	-	TRBV19	TRBJ2-2	TRBD1
CAWESGGTAQFYGYTF	TGTGCCTGGGAAAGTGGGGGGACAGCCCAATTCTATGGCTACACCTTC	-	TRBV30	TRBJ1-2	TRBD1
CASTGGFGYGYTF	TGTGCCAGCACCGGGGGGTTCGGCTATGGCTACACCTTC	-	TRBV28	TRBJ1-2	-
CASSSPSGQGTYEQYF	TGTGCCAGTAGTTCCCCCTCCGGACAGGGGACCTACGAGCAGTACTTC	-	TRBV19	TRBJ2-7	TRBD1
CASSVRGENTEAFF	TGCGCCAGCAGTGTTAGGGGGGAGAACACTGAAGCTTTCTTT	-	TRBV10-2	TRBJ1-1	-
CASSITSGQGYGYTF	TGTGCCAGTAGTATAACCTCCGGACAGGGGTATGGCTACACCTTC	once	TRBV19	TRBJ1-2	TRBD1
CASSVGVVADTQETQYF	TGTGCCAGCAGCGTAGGGGTCGTGGCGGATACCCAAGAGACCCAGTACTTC	-	TRBV9	TRBJ2-5	-
CASSHRTSGSQSDTQYF	TGCGCCAGCAGCCATCGAACTAGCGGGAGTCAGTCAGATACGCAGTATTTT	-	TRBV4-1	TRBJ2-3	TRBD2
CASSIFSEGDNEQFF	TGTGCCAGTAGTATCTTCTCGGAGGGGGACAATGAGCAGTTCTTC	-	TRBV19	TRBJ2-1	-
CASSKYRGGNEKLFF	TGTGCCAGCAGTAAATACAGGGGAGGGAATGAAAAACTGTTTTTT	once	TRBV6-5	TRBJ1-4	TRBD1
CASNLRGTGWTSEQYF	TGTGCCAGCAACCTAAGGGGGACGGGGTGGACGAGCGAGCAGTACTTC	-	TRBV27	TRBJ2-7	-
CASIGTGASTEAFF	TGTGCCAGTATCGGCACAGGGGCCTCCACTGAAGCTTTCTTT	-	TRBV19	TRBJ1-1	TRBD1
CASLQETSGNTIYF	TGTGCCAGCCTACAGGAGACCTCTGGAAACACCATATATTTT	few	TRBV2	TRBJ1-3	-
CASSLPAEQYF	TGTGCCAGCAGCTTACCCGCCGAGCAGTACTTC	-	TRBV11-2	TRBJ2-7	-
CASRENRGEQYF	TGTGCCAGCAGAGAAAACAGGGGGGAGCAGTACTTC	-	TRBV12-3/TRBV12-4	TRBJ2-7	TRBD1
CASSPTGGLNQPQHF	TGTGCCAGCAGTCCGACAGGGGGCCTGAATCAGCCCCAGCATTTT	-	TRBV28	TRBJ1-5	TRBD1
CASSFGSSSYNEQFF	TGTGCCAGCAGCTTTGGGAGTAGCAGCTACAATGAGCAGTTCTTC	-	TRBV7-2	TRBJ2-1	-
CASSHDRGDEQYF	TGTGCCAGCAGTCATGACAGGGGGGACGAGCAGTACTTC	-	TRBV27	TRBJ2-7	TRBD1
CASRGQGGAEKLFF	TGTGCCAGCAGGGGACAGGGAGGTGCTGAAAAACTGTTTTTT	-	TRBV2	TRBJ1-4	TRBD1
CSVEVLPDRGGQETQYF	TGCAGCGTTGAAGTTCTACCGGACAGGGGGGGTCAGGAGACCCAGTACTTC	-	TRBV29-1	TRBJ2-5	TRBD1
CASSLMGSLNEQFF	TGTGCCAGCAGCTTAATGGGGAGTTTGAATGAGCAGTTCTTC	-	TRBV7-3	TRBJ2-1	-
CASGWGTAPGGLFF	TGTGCTAGTGGTTGGGGGACAGCCCCTGGGGGACTGTTTTTT	-	TRBV12-5	TRBJ1-4	TRBD1